Described below is a single TCR beta chain sequence and its context. The CDR3 is 13 residues long. The ends lost 1 base at V and 7 bases at J; junction bases unmatched: 1. Germline values: CDR1 SEHNR, CDR2 FQNEAQ (reference sequence). Individuals aged 18 to 89 years were recruited from 24 US areas. Up to 2 weeks before entering the study, exposed participants had met a COVID-19 case. This specimen belongs to a study of blood T cell repertoires in COVID-19. For the study at large: Sources were T cells, B-cell-depleted T cells, or PBMCs; the material itself was cDNA or gDNA.

Methods used by the authors: Scientists estimated how many nucleated cells there were by amplifying reference gene primers. Clones were sequenced by immunoSEQ multiplex PCR, and TCRdb holds only the in-frame ones, with some missing. From that table come the V and J calls and clone size; the DNA was used to work out D and trimming. The sample shows 350,000 to 400,000 clones, just over 90% of them seen only once. The sample consisted of PBMCs or T cells enriched from blood (not recorded which). The clonotype was recovered from a woman in her forties who had been exposed to COVID-19. V gene TRBV7-9 combines with J gene TRBJ2-1, with 7 nucleotides matching TRBD2. The CDR3 protein is CASSLVGGNEQFF. In DNA, the CDR3 is TGTGCCAGCAGCTTAGTGGGGGGGAATGAGCAGTTCTTC.